This TCR beta chain was profiled in a study of vaccination effects on CD4 cells after COVID-19. Details on this clone: Antigen unknown.

Antigen-specific CD4+ T cells were expanded with viral peptide pools in the ViraFEST assay before sequencing. It was after 10 days of culture that CD4+ T cells were isolated. Recipients of the vaccine had no prior SARS-CoV-2 infection and negative nucleocapsid antibodies. Culturing of 1.5 million to 2 million PBMC per well took place with roughly 10 IU/ml IL-2 and around 10 ug/ml peptides. Both day 3 and day 7 saw half the medium replaced with IL-2 medium. The germline CDR1 and CDR2 sequences are MGHDK and SYGVNS. V lost 3 bases, J lost 5 bases, and 4 bases stayed unmatched. There are 14 residues in the CDR3. The study, taken as a whole, reports: Late in the post-vaccination period, infection-induced and vaccine-induced clones underwent marked clonal contraction. Cross-reactivity with common cold coronaviruses was shown by only 1 of 255 vaccine-induced clones in healthy vaccinees.

Some clones are missing from TCRdb's copy, which holds only in-frame ones; the method was immunoSEQ multiplex PCR. The data contain roughly 50,000 clones, about four fifths of them singletons. The receptor's source is a human donor who received a COVID-19 vaccine. The specimen comprised CD4+ T cells from PBMCs cultured with HCoV-OC43 spike peptides, sampled before COVID-19 vaccination. Stated subset: HCoV-OC43 spike overlapping peptide pool stimulation. The chain carries TRBV25-1 and TRBJ2-5, with 9 bases that match TRBD2. The CDR3: CASSERGGGETQYF. The DNA for the CDR3 is TGTGCCAGCAGTGAGCGGGGGGGCGGGGAGACCCAGTACTTC. Supplemented by reference TRBV25-1 and TRBJ2-5, the full variable domain reads EADIYQTPRYLVIGTGKKITLECSQTMGHDKMYWYQQDPGMELHLIHYSYGVNSTEKGDLSSESTVSRIRTEHFPLTLESARPSHTSQYLCASSERGGGETQYFGPGTRLLVL.